These 25 T cell receptor beta chains came from one sample sequenced in a study of brain metastases from non-small cell lung cancer. Measured with immunoSEQ multiplex PCR; TCRdb has only the in-frame clones, and not every one. The sample shows around 1,200 clones, around 84% of them seen only once. Sequenced sample: tissue from a brain metastasis. These receptors originate from a donor at least 40 years old with non-small cell lung cancer.

This sequence joins TRBV2 and TRBJ2-1; 8 bases fit TRBD2. J was trimmed by 1 base and V by 3 bases; bases with no gene match: 5. Germline CDR1 is SNHLY and CDR2 is FYNNEI. The CDR3 is 16 amino acids. DNA of the CDR3: TGTGCCAGCAGTGACGGGACTAGTGTTTCCTACAATGAGCAGTTCTTC. Translation: CASSDGTSVSYNEQFF.

This chain links TRBV4-2 with TRBJ2-3, with a weak D call TRBD2 (5 bases). Germline-derived CDR1 and CDR2 are LGHNA and YNFKEQ. V was clipped by 4 bases and J by 6 bases, with 17 bases between them. CDR3 size: 15 residues. CDR3 bases: TGTGCCAGCAGCCGGGAGATAGCGTGGGTGGATACGCAGTATTTT. This sequence encodes CASSREIAWVDTQYF.

The genes are TRBV5-6 and TRBJ2-7, with no clear D. Germline CDR1 SGHDT, CDR2 YYEEEE. The CDR3 has 12 residues. V was shortened by 2 bases and J by 3 bases, with 6 bases between the two germline ends. The CDR3 loop is CASSFDGYEQYF. As DNA, the CDR3 is TGTGCCAGCAGCTTTGACGGCTACGAGCAGTACTTC. The entire variable domain, with the rest obtained from reference TRBV5-6 and TRBJ2-7, is as follows: DAGVTQSPTHLIKTRGQQVTLRCSPKSGHDTVSWYQQALGQGPQFIFQYYEEEERQRGNFPDRFSGHQFPNYSSELNVNALLLGDSALYLCASSFDGYEQYFGPGTRLTVT.

V is TRBV7-2 and J is TRBJ1-5, with 7 bases fitting TRBD1. V gave up 5 bases and J gave up 6 bases; unmatched junction bases: 4. In germline, CDR1 is SGHTA, CDR2 FQGNSA. The CDR3 is made up of 13 amino acids. CDR3: CASSRRGSQPQHF. The CDR3, as DNA: TGTGCCAGCAGCCGCAGGGGGAGTCAGCCCCAGCATTTT.

This clone was seen just once. V and J are TRBV30 and TRBJ2-2, with D perhaps matching TRBD1 or TRBD2 (5 bases each). V lost 0 bases and J 6 bases, leaving 11 bases between the germline ends. This CDR3 is 14 amino acids long. Germline V gene data show CDR1 as GTSNPN and CDR2 as SVGIG (reference sequence). Written as DNA, the CDR3 is TGTGCCTGGAGTGTACAGGCCGGGGCCGGGGAGCTGTTTTTT. Encoded protein: CAWSVQAGAGELFF. The whole variable domain, remainder taken from reference TRBV30 and TRBJ2-2, is SQTIHQWPATLVQPVGSPLSLECTVEGTSNPNLYWYRQAAGRGLQLLFYSVGIGQISSEVPQNLSASRPQDRQFILSSKKLLLSDSGFYLCAWSVQAGAGELFFGEGSRLTVL.

The CDR3, as DNA: TGTGCCAGCAGCCAAGGTTCTAGACGGGGCGGTGGCTACACCTTC. It specifies CASSQGSRRGGGYTF. The rearrangement uses TRBV3-1 (or the pseudogene TRBV3-2) and TRBJ1-2; D possibly corresponds to TRBD1 (5 bases). This CDR3 region has 15 residues. Looked up from germline, CDR1 is LGHDT and CDR2 is YNNKEL (reference sequence). Trimming cost V 1 base and J 7 bases, with 16 bases left between them.

The chain employs TRBV14 and TRBJ2-2; 10 bases match TRBD2. The CDR3 runs to 17 residues. The V segment lost 5 bases and the J segment 6 bases; nucleotides outside the gene matches: 12. Looked up from germline, CDR1 is SGHDN and CDR2 is FVKESK. CDR3 in amino acids: CASSVRGPSGRPGELFF. The DNA of the CDR3 is TGTGCCAGCAGCGTCCGCGGGCCTAGCGGGAGACCCGGGGAGCTGTTTTTT. The whole variable domain, remainder taken from reference TRBV14 and TRBJ2-2, is EAGVTQFPSHSVIEKGQTVTLRCDPISGHDNLYWYRRVMGKEIKFLLHFVKESKQDESGMPNNRFLAERTGGTYSTLKVQPAELEDSGVYFCASSVRGPSGRPGELFFGEGSRLTVL.

This rearrangement joins TRBV10-2 to TRBJ1-6; TRBD1 matches 8 bases. Trimming removed 8 bases from V and 10 bases from J; junction bases left unmatched: 7. Germline V gene data show CDR1 as WSHSY and CDR2 as SAAADI. This CDR3 contains 13 residues. CDR3 loop: CASRTGSRSPLHF. The CDR3 nucleotides are TGCGCCAGCCGGACAGGGTCGAGGTCACCCCTCCACTTT.

A word on this clone: This specimen includes other DNA sequences encoding the same CDR3. This chain links TRBV5-1 with TRBJ1-2; D is unresolved. Trimming took off 3 bases at V and 1 base at J, with 10 bases between the two ends. Germline CDR1 reads SGHRS; CDR2 reads YFSETQ. The CDR3 has 14 amino acids. This CDR3 reads CASSSLMDNYGYTF. CDR3 bases: TGCGCCAGCAGCTCATTGATGGATAACTATGGCTACACCTTC.

The chain carries TRBV7-8 and TRBJ2-1; D is undetermined. This CDR3 has 15 amino acids. Germline CDR1 is SGHVS and CDR2 is FQNEAQ. V was trimmed by 6 bases and J by 4 bases, leaving 16 bases between them. For the CDR3, the DNA is TGTGCCAGCAGAGCTAGGGCGGAGAGTTACAATGAGCAGTTCTTC. It specifies CASRARAESYNEQFF.

CDR3 sequence reads: CASSHTSSSYEQYF. The CDR3 DNA follows: TGCGCCAGCAGTCATACGTCCAGCTCCTACGAGCAGTACTTC. This chain joins TRBV5-1 and TRBJ2-7; no reliable D call. V lost 5 bases to trimming and J lost 0 bases, with 12 bases between them. The V gene's germline CDR1 is SGHRS and CDR2 YFSETQ. The CDR3 loop spans 14 amino acids.

V gene TRBV21-1 combines with J gene TRBJ2-7; no check of the table's D call, TRBD2, against the DNA was made. TRBV21-1 is a recognized pseudogene. The CDR3 has 14 residues. The DNA for the CDR3 is TGTGCCAGCAGCAATCGACTAGCCTCCTACGAGCAGTACTTC. Protein sequence: CASSNRLASYEQYF.

This chain links TRBV9 with TRBJ2-3, with D possibly being TRBD2 (5 bases). Germline V lookup: CDR1 SGDLS, CDR2 YYNGEE. Trimming removed 0 bases from V and 3 bases from J, with 5 bases in between. The CDR3 loop spans 13 amino acids. The DNA for the CDR3 is TGTGCCAGCAGCGTAGGCGGGACAGATACGCAGTATTTT. Translating gives CASSVGGTDTQYF. The full variable domain, with the rest looked up from reference TRBV9 and TRBJ2-3, is DSGVTQTPKHLITATGQRVTLRCSPRSGDLSVYWYQQSLDQGLQFLIQYYNGEERAKGNILERFSAQQFPDLHSELNLSSLELGDSALYFCASSVGGTDTQYFGPGTRLTVL.

A note on this clone: Distinct nucleotide sequences in the sample also encode this CDR3. The chain couples TRBV12-3 or TRBV12-4 to TRBJ1-1; 12 nucleotides align to TRBD1. The V segment lost 6 bases and the J segment 10 bases; nucleotides outside the gene matches: 3. This CDR3 has 12 amino acids. CDR3: CASSRDRGRAFF. In nucleotides, the CDR3 is TGTGCCAGCAGCCGGGACAGGGGGCGAGCTTTCTTT.

V usage is TRBV7-8 and J usage is TRBJ2-7; TRBD1 or TRBD2 may be the D gene (5 bases each). Germline V gene lookup returns CDR1 SGHVS and CDR2 FQNEAQ. Trimming cost V 9 bases and J 7 bases, with 19 bases left between them. The CDR3 has 13 amino acids. The CDR3 sequence is CASSVRTFGEQYF. The CDR3 DNA reads as TGTGCCAGTAGCGTAAGGACATTCGGGGAGCAGTACTTC.

The V gene is TRBV6-5, the J gene TRBJ2-3; D may be TRBD2 (5 bases). Germline V gene lookup returns CDR1 MNHEY and CDR2 SVGAGI. V gave up 6 bases and J gave up 11 bases, with 15 bases separating them. The CDR3 has 12 residues. The CDR3 nucleotides read TGTGCCAGCAGCCCCGGGAACTTGCTGCAGTATTTT. It yields the protein CASSPGNLLQYF.

This clone was observed a handful of times. The chain couples TRBV19 to TRBJ1-5; weak D call: TRBD1 (5 bases). Trimming stripped 0 bases from V and 1 base from J, with 10 bases between. The germline V gene encodes CDR1 LNHDA and CDR2 SQIVND (reference sequence). CDR3 length: 16 residues. For the CDR3, the DNA is TGTGCCAGTAGTATAGATCAGGGTAGGAGCAATCAGCCCCAGCATTTT. Amino acids: CASSIDQGRSNQPQHF.

The V and J genes are TRBV2 and TRBJ2-7, with 10 bases fitting TRBD2. Germline loops: CDR1 SNHLY, CDR2 FYNNEI. V lost 1 base and J lost 13; bases outside the gene matches: 10. This CDR3 is 14 amino acids long. The CDR3 nucleotides are TGTGCCAGCAGTGAAGATGGGGCTAGCGGGAGTATTTACTTC. It translates to CASSEDGASGSIYF.

The rearrangement joins TRBV15 to TRBJ1-1; maybe TRBD1 (5 bases). Germline loops: CDR1 LNHNV, CDR2 YYDKDF (reference sequence). V lost 3 bases and J lost 1, with 9 bases in between. The length of the CDR3 is 14 residues. CDR3 amino acids: CATSRGRTNTEAFF. The CDR3 DNA reads as TGTGCCACCAGCAGGGGACGGACGAACACTGAAGCTTTCTTT.

In its sample, this clone was seen once. The V gene is TRBV10-2, the J gene TRBJ2-1; TRBD2 might be the D (5 bases). The CDR3 has 14 amino acids. V lost 3 bases and J lost 0, with 6 bases in between. Germline V gives CDR1 WSHSY, CDR2 SAAADI. The CDR3 bases are TGCGCCAGCAGTGATCGGGGCTCCTACAATGAGCAGTTCTTC. This translates into CASSDRGSYNEQFF.

This rearrangement joins TRBV5-1 to TRBJ2-3, with D unresolved. CDR1 SGHRS and CDR2 YFSETQ come from the germline V gene. With 4 bases removed from V and 5 bases from J, the gap between germline ends came to 14 bases. The CDR3 sequence is 14 residues long. The CDR3 DNA reads TGCGCCAGCAGCCCCTTGGTAGCCATAGATACGCAGTATTTT. Translation gives CASSPLVAIDTQYF.

With regard to this clone: Within the sample, other DNA sequences also encode this same CDR3. This chain links TRBV5-6 with TRBJ2-1, with D tentatively TRBD2 (5 bases). The length of the CDR3 is 16 residues. The germline CDR1 and CDR2 sequences are SGHDT and YYEEEE. V lost 0 bases and J lost 0, with 10 bases in between. The CDR3 here is CASSLDQRSSYNEQFF. The DNA of the CDR3 is TGTGCCAGCAGCTTGGATCAGCGGAGCTCCTACAATGAGCAGTTCTTC. Using reference TRBV5-6 and TRBJ2-1 for the parts outside the CDR3, the full variable domain is DAGVTQSPTHLIKTRGQQVTLRCSPKSGHDTVSWYQQALGQGPQFIFQYYEEEERQRGNFPDRFSGHQFPNYSSELNVNALLLGDSALYLCASSLDQRSSYNEQFFGPGTRLTVL.

This clone was recorded only once. The chain has TRBV6-6 and TRBJ2-5, with D perhaps matching TRBD2 (6 bases). This CDR3 contains 13 residues. Germline CDR1 is MNHNY and CDR2 is SVGAGI (reference sequence). The ends were cut back, 6 bases at V and 5 bases at J, with 13 bases in the middle. In DNA, the CDR3 is TGTGCCAGCAGCCGACTAGTGGGGGAGACCCAGTACTTC. As protein: CASSRLVGETQYF.

This chain uses TRBV7-9 with TRBJ2-3; the match to TRBD2 covers 8 bases. J was trimmed by 6 bases and V by 3 bases; bases with no gene match: 11. The CDR3 length is 16 residues. Germline CDR1 and CDR2: SEHNR and FQNEAQ (reference sequence). DNA of the CDR3: TGTGCCAGCAGCTTTCCGCCTACGGGAGGGTCGGATACGCAGTATTTT. This encodes CASSFPPTGGSDTQYF.

This chain joins TRBV3-1 (or the pseudogene TRBV3-2) and TRBJ1-3; D not certain. CDR3 length: 12 residues. Per the germline V gene, CDR1 is LGHDT and CDR2 is YNNKEL (reference sequence). V was trimmed by 1 base and J by 4 bases, leaving 2 bases between them. CDR3: CASSQGGNTIYF. DNA of the CDR3: TGTGCCAGCAGCCAAGGCGGAAACACCATATATTTT.